Each of the 7 T cell receptor beta chains below was sequenced from the same sample in a study of T cell repertoires in cytomegalovirus infection. TCRdb re-called the reads through MiXCR, storing one row per CDR3 protein. Of about 98,000 distinct CDR3 sequences in the sample, approximately 16% were seen once. The sample comprised PBMCs. The receptors here all came from a human donor in good health (CMV status not recorded). Some clones in this sample may be carry-over from other donors' samples.

This clonotype has at least ten counts. The V and J genes are TRBV7-2 and TRBJ2-3; TRBD2 is a possible D gene (7 bases). V was clipped by 5 bases and J by 3 bases, with 18 bases between them. CDR1 and CDR2 (germline): SGHTA, FQGNSA. This CDR3 has 16 amino acids. DNA for the CDR3: TGTGCCAGCAGCCTGTTTGCGGGGGCTCTGACAGATACGCAGTATTTT. Protein product: CASSLFAGALTDTQYF.

This clonotype has only a few counts. The chain couples TRBV7-3 to TRBJ2-2; no firm D call. Germline lookup yields CDR1 SGHTA and CDR2 FQGTGA. The ends were cut back, 8 bases at V and 7 bases at J, with 11 bases in the middle. The CDR3 runs to 12 residues. The CDR3 here is CASQLNGGELFF. CDR3 sequence (DNA): TGTGCCAGCCAACTAAACGGCGGGGAGCTGTTTTTT. The variable domain in full, with the rest retrieved from reference TRBV7-3 and TRBJ2-2, is GAGVSQTPSNKVTEKGKYVELRCDPISGHTALYWYRQSLGQGPEFLIYFQGTGAADDSGLPNDRFFAVRPEGSVSTLKIQRTERGDSAVYLCASQLNGGELFFGEGSRLTVL.

CDR3 bases: TGTGCCAGCAGCTTAGCCCGGGGGGGCGAAAAACTGTTTTTT. Translating it yields CASSLARGGEKLFF. V gene TRBV7-6 combines with J gene TRBJ1-4, with a possible D match to TRBD1 (6 bases). Trimming pared 0 bases from V and 8 bases from J, leaving 10 bases between. The CDR3 sequence is 14 residues long. Germline V CDR1 and CDR2: SGHVS, FNYEAQ.

This clonotype turned up a few times. This chain joins TRBV5-1 and TRBJ1-1, with 8 bases that match TRBD1. The ends lost 6 bases at V and 4 bases at J; junction bases unmatched: 5. This CDR3 comprises 13 residues. CDR1 is SGHRS and CDR2 is YFSETQ in the germline V gene. CDR3 DNA sequence: TGCGCCAGCACGCTGGACAGGGCCACTGAAGCTTTCTTT. It specifies CASTLDRATEAFF.

This clonotype was counted a few times. V gene TRBV7-6 combines with J gene TRBJ1-3; possibly TRBD1 for D (5 bases). The CDR3 sequence is 14 residues long. Per germline, CDR1 SGHVS and CDR2 FNYEAQ. Trimming took 9 bases from V and 0 from J, leaving 12 bases between them. The CDR3 DNA is TGTGCCAGTGGGACCGACCTCTCTGGAAACACCATATATTTT. Encoded protein: CASGTDLSGNTIYF.

The chain has TRBV20-1 and TRBJ1-2, with no clear D. V dropped 3 bases and J dropped 3 bases, with 14 bases sitting between them. Germline V gives CDR1 DFQATT, CDR2 SNEGSKA (reference sequence). This CDR3 is 14 amino acids long. Here the CDR3 reads CSASLATPDYGYTF. Here the CDR3 DNA reads TGCAGTGCTAGTTTGGCAACTCCGGACTATGGCTACACCTTC.

This clonotype was seen many times. The chain carries TRBV7-8 and TRBJ2-7, with D possibly matching TRBD1 (6 bases). The CDR3 runs to 12 residues. Germline loops: CDR1 SGHVS, CDR2 FQNEAQ. The ends were cut back, 1 base at V and 5 bases at J, with 6 bases in the middle. DNA of the CDR3: TGTGCCAGCAGCTTAGACAGGGACGAGCAGTACTTC. Amino acids: CASSLDRDEQYF. The whole variable domain, remainder taken from reference TRBV7-8 and TRBJ2-7, is GAGVSQSPRYKVAKRGQDVALRCDPISGHVSLFWYQQALGQGPEFLTYFQNEAQLDKSGLPSDRFFAERPEGSVSTLKIQRTQQEDSAVYLCASSLDRDEQYFGPGTRLTVT.